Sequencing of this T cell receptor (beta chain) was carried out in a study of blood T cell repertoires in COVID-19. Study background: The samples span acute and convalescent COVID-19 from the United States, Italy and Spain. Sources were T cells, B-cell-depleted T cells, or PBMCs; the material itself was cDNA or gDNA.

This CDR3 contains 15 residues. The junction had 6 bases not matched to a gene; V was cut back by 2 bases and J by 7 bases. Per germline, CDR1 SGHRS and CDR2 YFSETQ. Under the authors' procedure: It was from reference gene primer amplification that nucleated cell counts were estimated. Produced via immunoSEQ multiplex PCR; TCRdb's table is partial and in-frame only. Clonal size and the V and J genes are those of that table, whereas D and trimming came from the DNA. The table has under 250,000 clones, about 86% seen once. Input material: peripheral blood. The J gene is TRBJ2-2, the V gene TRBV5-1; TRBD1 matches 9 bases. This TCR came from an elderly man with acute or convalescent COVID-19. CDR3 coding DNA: TGCGCCAGCAGCTTAAACAGGGGGCAAAACGGGGAGCTGTTTTTT. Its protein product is CASSLNRGQNGELFF.